This T cell receptor beta chain was captured by sequencing in a study of blood T cell repertoires in COVID-19 (dated by TCRdb to 2020 to 2022). For context, the study as a whole: Samples covering the acute and convalescent phases of COVID-19 were provided by collaborators in the United States, Italy and Spain. Nearly every sample came with metadata listing a de-identified subject ID, COVID-19 status, age in years and sex. The repertoires were released in a freely available public database meant as a resource for research on the immune response to SARS-CoV-2. The samples were drawn from two sources: the first 160 participants of the ongoing ImmuneRACE study, and 1,200 or so subjects contributed by 6 global collaborators. Subjects who had been exposed to COVID-19, were actively infected with it, or had recovered from it provided the deeply sampled blood TCRbeta repertoires that made up the dataset. Where available, HLA class I and class II types were taken from metadata supplied by the sample provider and were not determined by assay-based typing. The prospective study material was composed of cDNA or gDNA derived from T cells, B-cell-depleted T cells, or PBMCs. What the authors observed across the whole study: Clinical and demographic metadata were provided uncurated, with the amount varying by source and participant.

Each collaborating institution followed its own protocols to collect whole blood in K2EDTA tubes. For TCRbeta analysis, collaborator samples were shipped as frozen whole blood, as isolated PBMCs, or as DNA extracted from either sample type. With respect to this clone: Its binding antigen is unknown. No base qualities exist here, and no much larger clone lies one base off it.

The cysteine opens and the phenylalanine closes a CDR3 of 17 amino acids. The retained sequence is limited to the CDR3, 51 bases, with the frame set at the first base. TCRbeta CDR3 regions were amplified from genomic DNA using the immunoSEQ Assay, a bias-controlled multiplex PCR. The paper's data handling went like this. The number of nucleated cells in each sample was estimated by amplification of reference gene primers within the assay. To quantify the absolute abundance of each unique TCRbeta CDR3 rearrangement, sequence reads were collapsed and filtered. For each sample, productive Simpson clonality was calculated by taking the square root of Simpson's diversity index across productive rearrangements. The source is immuneACCESS, and TCRdb retained only in-frame sequences with V and J called. Part of the clones is not carried over; for the studies checked, unresolved V genes explain less than half of this, and the remainder is unexplained. The D gene and trimming were derived from the DNA, and the V and J assignments and clone size from that table. The sample contains approximately 150,000 clones, about 91% of them found a single time. Roughly 1.5% of the sample belongs to the ten largest clones.

The rearrangement combines TRBV12-2 with TRBJ2-7; TRBD2 is the table's D call and was not checked against the DNA. TRBV12-2 is listed as a pseudogene. The TCR comes from a woman in her 50s with acute or convalescent COVID-19. Sequences were obtained from peripheral blood. The CDR3 protein sequence reads: CASRLGLAGVISYEQYF. The DNA is TGTGCAAGTCGCCTAGGACTAGCGGGGGTGATCTCCTACGAGCAGTACTTC.